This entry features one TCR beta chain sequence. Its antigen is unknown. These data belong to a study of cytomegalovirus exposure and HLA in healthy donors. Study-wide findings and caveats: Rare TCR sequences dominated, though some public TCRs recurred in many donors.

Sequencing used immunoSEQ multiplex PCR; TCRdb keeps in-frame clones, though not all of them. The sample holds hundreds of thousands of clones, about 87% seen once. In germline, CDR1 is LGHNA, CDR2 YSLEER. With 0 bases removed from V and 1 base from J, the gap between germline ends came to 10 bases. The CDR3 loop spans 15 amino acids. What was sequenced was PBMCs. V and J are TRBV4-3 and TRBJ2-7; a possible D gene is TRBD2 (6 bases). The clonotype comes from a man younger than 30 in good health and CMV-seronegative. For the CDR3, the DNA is TGCGCCAGCAGCCAAGATAGGGCGGGATCCTACGAGCAGTACTTC. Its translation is CASSQDRAGSYEQYF.